The sequence of this TCR beta chain was determined in a study of blood T cell repertoires in COVID-19. Germline V gene data show CDR1 as MNHNS and CDR2 as SASEGT. This CDR3 contains 14 residues. The V gene lost 7 bases and the J gene lost 4 bases, with 16 bases spanning the gap. Original methodology: Researchers report that nucleated cell counts were estimated from reference gene primer amplification. The data were produced by immunoSEQ multiplex PCR, yet TCRdb's version contains in-frame clones alone and is incomplete. V and J calls and clone size are as listed in that table; D and trimming were resolved from the DNA. The sample has around 160,000 clones, 86% seen once.

This sequence joins TRBV6-1 and TRBJ2-5, with D unclear. The TCR was taken from a man younger than 35 with acute or convalescent COVID-19. Sequences were obtained from peripheral blood. The CDR3 loop is CASTPRGSRETQYF. The CDR3 DNA sequence: TGTGCCAGCACCCCCCGTGGTAGTCGAGAGACCCAGTACTTC.